The 25 T cell receptor beta chains presented below share a single source sample, sequenced in a study of T cell responses to AZD1222 COVID-19 vaccine. The repertoire was sequenced with immunoSEQ multiplex PCR; TCRdb's copy has only in-frame clones and lacks some. The table shows 100,000 to 150,000 clones, with roughly 92% occurring only once. The starting material was peripheral blood, obtained 28 days after the second AZD1222 dose. These receptors originate from an adult who received the AZD1222 COVID-19 vaccine.

The chain is built from TRBV7-2 and TRBJ2-3; D unresolved. With 2 bases removed from V and 1 base from J, the gap between germline ends came to 16 bases. Germline V gene lookup returns CDR1 SGHTA and CDR2 FQGNSA. This CDR3 comprises 17 residues. This CDR3 reads CASSLLRLAARTDTQYF. The CDR3 region has the DNA TGTGCCAGCAGCTTACTGCGCCTCGCGGCCCGCACAGATACGCAGTATTTT.

The chain recombines TRBV14 with TRBJ1-1; TRBD1 matches 7 bases. With V trimmed by 5 bases and J by 6 bases, 9 bases remained unmatched. CDR1 and CDR2 from the germline V gene are SGHDN and FVKESK. CDR3 length: 14 amino acids. The chain's CDR3 is CASSVQGGMAEAFF. CDR3 in DNA: TGTGCCAGCAGCGTCCAGGGGGGTATGGCTGAAGCTTTCTTT.

This chain joins TRBV6-6 and TRBJ1-2; D not resolved. Germline-derived CDR1 and CDR2 are MNHNY and SVGAGI (reference sequence). V lost 2 bases and J lost 3, with 7 bases in between. CDR3 length: 13 amino acids. The CDR3 reads CASSYGMDYGYTF. The CDR3 bases are TGTGCCAGCAGTTACGGGATGGACTATGGCTACACCTTC.

This clone came up a few times. V usage is TRBV7-3 and J usage is TRBJ2-1, with D possibly called TRBD1 or TRBD2 (5 bases each). The CDR3 covers 14 residues. V gave up 5 bases and J gave up 7 bases, with 15 bases separating them. Per the germline V gene, CDR1 is SGHTA and CDR2 is FQGTGA. The CDR3 nucleotides are TGTGCCAGCAGCCTAGGACCTTGGGGGAATGAGCAGTTCTTC. As protein: CASSLGPWGNEQFF.

The chain has TRBV30 and TRBJ2-1; TRBD1 matches at 8 bases. J was trimmed by 4 bases and V by 5 bases; bases with no gene match: 7. The CDR3 contains 14 residues. CDR1 is GTSNPN and CDR2 is SVGIG in the germline V gene (reference sequence). The CDR3 is CAWGAGQGYNEQFF. The CDR3 region has the DNA TGTGCCTGGGGGGCAGGACAGGGTTACAATGAGCAGTTCTTC.

The CDR3 DNA is TGCAGTGCTAGTACTAGCGGGAGGAATGAGCAGTTCTTC. Its translation: CSASTSGRNEQFF. V gene TRBV20-1 combines with J gene TRBJ2-1; TRBD2 matches at 12 bases. V lost 3 bases to trimming and J lost 7 bases; unmatched junction nucleotides: 1. The CDR3 loop spans 13 amino acids. Germline V gene lookup returns CDR1 DFQATT and CDR2 SNEGSKA (reference sequence).

The chain links TRBV6-2 or TRBV6-3 to TRBJ1-1, with D maybe TRBD1 (6 bases). The V gene's germline CDR1 is MNHEY and CDR2 SVGEGT. This CDR3 has 18 residues. V lost 2 bases to trimming and J lost 4 bases, with 23 bases between them. The CDR3 DNA is TGTGCCAGCAGTTACCTGCGGGGGGGCTCCCTACAGGGCACTGAAGCTTTCTTT. It encodes CASSYLRGGSLQGTEAFF.

V and J are TRBV6-5 and TRBJ2-7; perhaps D is TRBD1 or TRBD2 (5 bases each). Deletions cut 6 bases from V and 4 bases from J, with 16 bases between. The germline V gene has CDR1 MNHEY and CDR2 SVGAGI. This CDR3 comprises 14 residues. CDR3 amino acids: CASSKSGTSYEQYF. CDR3 sequence (DNA): TGTGCCAGCAGCAAGTCCGGGACGTCATACGAGCAGTACTTC.

The chain joins TRBV7-2 to TRBJ1-5, with TRBD1 as a possible D gene (6 bases). The germline V gene encodes CDR1 SGHTA and CDR2 FQGNSA. Trimming removed 4 bases at V and 0 bases at J, with 10 bases between. This CDR3 has 15 amino acids. In DNA, the CDR3 is TGTGCCAGCAGCTCGGCGACAGGTAGCAATCAGCCCCAGCATTTT. Translated: CASSSATGSNQPQHF.

The V gene is TRBV9, the J gene TRBJ1-2; no definite D call. Trimming removed 0 bases from V and 0 bases from J, with 12 bases in between. This CDR3 spans 16 amino acids. In germline, CDR1 is SGDLS, CDR2 YYNGEE. The CDR3 protein is CASSVDIPEANYGYTF. The CDR3 DNA is TGTGCCAGCAGCGTAGACATCCCCGAGGCTAACTATGGCTACACCTTC.

The chain employs TRBV18 and TRBJ1-6; D possibly corresponds to TRBD1 (6 bases). CDR1 KGHSH and CDR2 LQKENI come from the germline V gene. This CDR3 is 14 amino acids long. V gave up 4 bases and J gave up 5 bases, with 9 bases separating them. Here the CDR3 reads CASSQGQNNSPLHF. For the CDR3, the DNA is TGTGCCAGCTCACAGGGACAAAATAATTCACCCCTCCACTTT.

The chain uses TRBV19 and TRBJ2-6; no firm D call. The CDR3 sequence is 16 residues long. Germline V gene data show CDR1 as LNHDA and CDR2 as SQIVND (reference sequence). V lost 5 bases, J lost 0 bases, and 11 bases lay in between. The CDR3 loop is CASSWLGNSGANVLTF. CDR3 coding DNA: TGTGCCAGTAGTTGGTTAGGCAACTCTGGGGCCAACGTCCTGACTTTC.

The chain combines TRBV7-2 with TRBJ1-2; D unresolved. V was cut by 1 base and J by 11 bases, with 11 bases left in between. This CDR3 is built from 12 residues. Germline V gene sequence: CDR1 SGHTA, CDR2 FQGNSA. As DNA, the CDR3 is TGTGCCAGCAGCTTAGAAGTTCAAGGTTACACCTTC. Protein: CASSLEVQGYTF.

V is TRBV14 and J is TRBJ2-3; 13 positions match TRBD2. The CDR3 spans 19 residues. Trimming at V came to 4 bases and at J to 3 bases, leaving 13 bases not matched to a gene. CDR1 is SGHDN and CDR2 is FVKESK in the germline V gene. The CDR3 DNA sequence: TGTGCCAGCAGCCGTCGACTAGCGGGAGGTGGAACCAGGACAGATACGCAGTATTTT. It specifies CASSRRLAGGGTRTDTQYF.

This chain joins TRBV28 and TRBJ1-1; D is perhaps TRBD1 (6 bases). Germline-derived CDR1 and CDR2 are MDHEN and SYDVKM. CDR3 size: 15 residues. Trimming took 4 bases from V and 11 from J, leaving 23 bases between them. CDR3 sequence (DNA): TGTGCCAGCAGTTCATCCTCGGACAGCGGCGCTCGGGCTTTCTTT. Protein product: CASSSSSDSGARAFF.

The chain has TRBV4-3 and TRBJ1-4; D not certain. The V end was cut by 0 bases, the J end by 8 bases, with 13 bases between. This CDR3 comprises 15 residues. CDR1 is LGHNA and CDR2 is YSLEER in the germline V gene. Written as DNA, the CDR3 is TGCGCCAGCAGCCAAGATATCGGAAGGAAGGAAAAACTGTTTTTT. This encodes CASSQDIGRKEKLFF.

The chain links TRBV27 to TRBJ1-3; D ambiguous. V lost 1 base to trimming and J lost 2 bases, with 12 bases between them. Germline V gene data show CDR1 as MNHEY and CDR2 as SMNVEV (reference sequence). CDR3 length: 16 amino acids. Written as DNA, the CDR3 is TGTGCCAGCAGTTTATGGCAACCGAAGACTGGAAACACCATATATTTT. This translates into CASSLWQPKTGNTIYF.

The CDR3 nucleotides are TGTGCCAGCGGCTCGGGAGACACCTCACCCCTCCACTTT. Residues: CASGSGDTSPLHF. This chain connects TRBV9 to TRBJ1-6, with D uncertain. Trimming cost V 7 bases and J 10 bases, with 15 bases left between them. The CDR3 is made up of 13 amino acids. Germline CDR1 SGDLS, CDR2 YYNGEE. Using reference TRBV9 and TRBJ1-6 for the parts outside the CDR3, the full variable domain is DSGVTQTPKHLITATGQRVTLRCSPRSGDLSVYWYQQSLDQGLQFLIQYYNGEERAKGNILERFSAQQFPDLHSELNLSSLELGDSALYFCASGSGDTSPLHFGNGTRLTVT.

The chain recombines TRBV7-2 with TRBJ2-3; tentatively, D is TRBD2 (5 bases). Trimming removed 7 bases from V and 0 bases from J, with 11 bases in between. CDR1 and CDR2 from the germline V gene are SGHTA and FQGNSA. The CDR3 is made up of 14 amino acids. The DNA of the CDR3 is TGTGCCAGCAAAGGCGGGCAAAGCACAGATACGCAGTATTTT. As protein: CASKGGQSTDTQYF.

V gene TRBV28 combines with J gene TRBJ1-2; no reliable D call. CDR1 is MDHEN and CDR2 is SYDVKM in the germline V gene. CDR3 length equals 14 residues. The V and J ends lost 8 bases and 2 bases respectively, with 15 bases between them. This CDR3 reads CASFQTGVNYGYTF. For the CDR3, the DNA is TGTGCCAGCTTCCAAACCGGGGTCAACTATGGCTACACCTTC.

The genes are TRBV20-1 and TRBJ1-1; the D is unclear. Germline V CDR1 and CDR2: DFQATT, SNEGSKA (reference sequence). The CDR3 length is 13 residues. V dropped 3 bases and J dropped 0 bases, with 8 bases sitting between them. CDR3 coding DNA: TGCAGTGCTAGTAAATCTTTGAACACTGAAGCTTTCTTT. This codes for CSASKSLNTEAFF.

The chain joins TRBV7-2 to TRBJ1-2; TRBD1 might be the D (6 bases). Germline V lookup: CDR1 SGHTA, CDR2 FQGNSA. The CDR3 runs to 14 residues. Trimming took off 4 bases at V and 7 bases at J, with 16 bases between the two ends. The CDR3 DNA sequence: TGTGCCAGCAGCTCTTACAGGGTTTTGGGTGGCTACACCTTC. It codes for CASSSYRVLGGYTF.

The V call is TRBV13, the J call TRBJ1-1, with 7 bases matching TRBD1. The germline V gene has CDR1 PRHDT and CDR2 FYEKMQ (reference sequence). The CDR3 covers 13 residues. With V trimmed by 2 bases and J by 5 bases, 2 bases remained unmatched. The CDR3 region is CASSLRGRTEAFF. CDR3 coding DNA: TGTGCCAGCAGCTTAAGGGGGCGTACTGAAGCTTTCTTT.

The chain joins TRBV9 to TRBJ1-6; D perhaps matches TRBD1 (5 bases). V lost 0 bases, J lost 9 bases, and 13 bases lay in between. Germline loops: CDR1 SGDLS, CDR2 YYNGEE. This CDR3 comprises 15 residues. The CDR3: CASSVGGREGSPLHF. CDR3 sequence (DNA): TGTGCCAGCAGCGTAGGGGGCAGGGAAGGTTCACCCCTCCACTTT.

A single count supports this clone. The CDR3: CASSSDRVGNQPQHF. The CDR3 DNA reads TGTGCCAGCAGCTCGGACAGGGTGGGCAATCAGCCCCAGCATTTT. This chain uses TRBV11-2 with TRBJ1-5; 8 nucleotides match TRBD1. The germline V gene has CDR1 SGHAT and CDR2 FQNNGV. This CDR3 is 15 amino acids long. Trimming cost V 4 bases and J 2 bases; bases outside gene matches: 4. The whole variable domain, remainder taken from reference TRBV11-2 and TRBJ1-5, is EAGVAQSPRYKIIEKRQSVAFWCNPISGHATLYWYQQILGQGPKLLIQFQNNGVVDDSQLPKDRFSAERLKGVDSTLKIQPAKLEDSAVYLCASSSDRVGNQPQHFGDGTRLSIL.